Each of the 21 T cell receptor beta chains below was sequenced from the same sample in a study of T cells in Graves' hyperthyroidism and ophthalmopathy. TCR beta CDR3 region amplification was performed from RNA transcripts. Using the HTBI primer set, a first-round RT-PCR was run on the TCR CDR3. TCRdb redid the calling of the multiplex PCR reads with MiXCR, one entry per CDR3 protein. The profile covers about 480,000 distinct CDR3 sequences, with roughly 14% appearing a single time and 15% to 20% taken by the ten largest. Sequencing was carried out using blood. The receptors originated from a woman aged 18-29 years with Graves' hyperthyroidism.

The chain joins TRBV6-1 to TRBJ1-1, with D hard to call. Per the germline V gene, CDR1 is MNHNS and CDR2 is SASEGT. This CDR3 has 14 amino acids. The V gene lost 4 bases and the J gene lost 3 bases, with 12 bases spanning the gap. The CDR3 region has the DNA TGTGCCAGCAGTGCTAAGTGGGCAGACACTGAAGCTTTCTTT. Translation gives CASSAKWADTEAFF.

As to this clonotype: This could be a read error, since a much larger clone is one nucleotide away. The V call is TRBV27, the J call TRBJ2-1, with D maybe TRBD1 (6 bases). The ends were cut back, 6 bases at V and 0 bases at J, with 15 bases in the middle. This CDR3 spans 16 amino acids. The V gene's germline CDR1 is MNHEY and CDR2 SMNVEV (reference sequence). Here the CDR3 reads CASRPGVVSSYNEQFF. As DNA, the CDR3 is TGTGCCAGCAGACCAGGGGTCGTGAGCTCCTACAATGAGCAGTTCTTC.

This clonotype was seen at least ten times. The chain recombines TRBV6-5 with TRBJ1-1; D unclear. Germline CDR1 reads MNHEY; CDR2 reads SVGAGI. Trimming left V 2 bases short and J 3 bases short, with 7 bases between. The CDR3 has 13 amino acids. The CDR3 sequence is CASSYDLHTEAFF. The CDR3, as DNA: TGTGCCAGCAGTTACGACCTGCACACTGAAGCTTTCTTT.

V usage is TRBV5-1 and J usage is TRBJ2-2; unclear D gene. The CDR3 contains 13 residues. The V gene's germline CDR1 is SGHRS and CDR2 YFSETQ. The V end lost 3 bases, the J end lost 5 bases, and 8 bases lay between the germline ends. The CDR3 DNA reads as TGCGCCAGCAGCTCTGGCCCGACCGGGGAGCTGTTTTTT. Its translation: CASSSGPTGELFF.

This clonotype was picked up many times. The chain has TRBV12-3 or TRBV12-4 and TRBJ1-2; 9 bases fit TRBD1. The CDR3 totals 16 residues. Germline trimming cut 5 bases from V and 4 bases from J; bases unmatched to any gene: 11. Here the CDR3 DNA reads TGTGCCAGCAGTCTCTCCGGGACAGGGATCGGCTATGGCTACACCTTC. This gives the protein CASSLSGTGIGYGYTF.

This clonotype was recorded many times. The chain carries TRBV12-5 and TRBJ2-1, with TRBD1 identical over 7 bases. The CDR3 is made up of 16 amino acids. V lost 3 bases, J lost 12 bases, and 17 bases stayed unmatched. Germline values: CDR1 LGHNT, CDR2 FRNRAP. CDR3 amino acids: CASGFPVARDSLWQFF. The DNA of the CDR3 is TGTGCTAGTGGTTTCCCCGTCGCCCGGGACAGCTTATGGCAGTTCTTC.

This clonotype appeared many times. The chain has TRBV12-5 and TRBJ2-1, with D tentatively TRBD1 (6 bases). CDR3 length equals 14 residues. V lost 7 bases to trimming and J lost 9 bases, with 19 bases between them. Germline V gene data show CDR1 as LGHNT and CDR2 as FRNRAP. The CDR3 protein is CASVNQGQEVEQFF. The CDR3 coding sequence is TGTGCTAGTGTCAATCAGGGGCAGGAGGTTGAGCAGTTCTTC. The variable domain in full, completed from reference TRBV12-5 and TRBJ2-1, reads DARVTQTPRHKVTEMGQEVTMRCQPILGHNTVFWYRQTMMQGLELLAYFRNRAPLDDSGMPKDRFSAEMPDATLATLKIQPSEPRDSAVYFCASVNQGQEVEQFFGPGTRLTVL.

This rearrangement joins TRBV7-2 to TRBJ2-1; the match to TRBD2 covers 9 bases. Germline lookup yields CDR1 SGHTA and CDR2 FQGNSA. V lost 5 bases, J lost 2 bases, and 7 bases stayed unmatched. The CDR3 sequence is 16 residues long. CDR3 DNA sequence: TGTGCCAGCAGCCATGGGTGGACTAGCGCCTACAATGAGCAGTTCTTC. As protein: CASSHGWTSAYNEQFF. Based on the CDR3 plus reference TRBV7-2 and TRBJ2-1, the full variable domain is GAGVSQSPSNKVTEKGKDVELRCDPISGHTALYWYRQSLGQGLEFLIYFQGNSAPDKSGLPSDRFSAERTGGSVSTLTIQRTQQEDSAVYLCASSHGWTSAYNEQFFGPGTRLTVL.

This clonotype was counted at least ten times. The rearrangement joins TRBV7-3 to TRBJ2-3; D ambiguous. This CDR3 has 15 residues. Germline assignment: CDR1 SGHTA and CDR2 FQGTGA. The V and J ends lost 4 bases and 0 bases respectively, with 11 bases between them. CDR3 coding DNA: TGTGCCAGCAGCTACTCAGGCGGTAGCACAGATACGCAGTATTTT. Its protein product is CASSYSGGSTDTQYF. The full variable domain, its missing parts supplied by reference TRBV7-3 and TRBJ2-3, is GAGVSQTPSNKVTEKGKYVELRCDPISGHTALYWYRQSLGQGPEFLIYFQGTGAADDSGLPNDRFFAVRPEGSVSTLKIQRTERGDSAVYLCASSYSGGSTDTQYFGPGTRLTVL.

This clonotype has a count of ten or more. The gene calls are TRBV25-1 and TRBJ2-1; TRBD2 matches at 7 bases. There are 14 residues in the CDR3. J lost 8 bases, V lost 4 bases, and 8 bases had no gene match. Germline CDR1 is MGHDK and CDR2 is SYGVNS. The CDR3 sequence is CASSGVGGFYEQFF. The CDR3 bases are TGTGCCAGCAGTGGCGTCGGGGGGTTTTATGAGCAGTTCTTC. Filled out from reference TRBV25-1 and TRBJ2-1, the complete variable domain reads EADIYQTPRYLVIGTGKKITLECSQTMGHDKMYWYQQDPGMELHLIHYSYGVNSTEKGDLSSESTVSRIRTEHFPLTLESARPSHTSQYLCASSGVGGFYEQFFGPGTRLTVL.

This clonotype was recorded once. CDR3 in DNA: TGCGCCAGCAGCCAAGTTCTCAGGGGGCCTAATGAAAAACTGTTTTTT. Its protein is CASSQVLRGPNEKLFF. V is TRBV4-1 and J is TRBJ1-4; 8 positions match TRBD1. After removal of 1 base from V and 3 bases from J, the junction contained 4 bases not matched to a gene. The CDR3 runs 16 residues. CDR1 and CDR2 from the germline V gene are MGHRA and YSYEKL.

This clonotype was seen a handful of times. The CDR3 here is CASSQTQGASGQPQHF. The CDR3 DNA follows: TGTGCCAGTAGTCAAACCCAGGGGGCCTCAGGTCAGCCCCAGCATTTT. The chain has TRBV19 and TRBJ1-5, with 8 bases matching TRBD1. The CDR3 is made up of 16 amino acids. Germline CDR1 LNHDA, CDR2 SQIVND (reference sequence). The trim removed 5 bases at V and 6 bases at J, leaving 12 bases unmatched. The whole variable domain, remainder taken from reference TRBV19 and TRBJ1-5, is DGGITQSPKYLFRKEGQNVTLSCEQNLNHDAMYWYRQDPGQGLRLIYYSQIVNDFQKGDIAEGYSVSREKKESFPLTVTSAQKNPTAFYLCASSQTQGASGQPQHFGDGTRLSIL.

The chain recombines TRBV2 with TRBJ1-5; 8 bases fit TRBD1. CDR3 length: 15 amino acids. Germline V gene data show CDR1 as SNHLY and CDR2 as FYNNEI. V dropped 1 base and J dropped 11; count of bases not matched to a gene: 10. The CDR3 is CASSEGVAGQETQHF. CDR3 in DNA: TGTGCCAGCAGTGAAGGGGTAGCGGGACAGGAGACCCAGCATTTT.

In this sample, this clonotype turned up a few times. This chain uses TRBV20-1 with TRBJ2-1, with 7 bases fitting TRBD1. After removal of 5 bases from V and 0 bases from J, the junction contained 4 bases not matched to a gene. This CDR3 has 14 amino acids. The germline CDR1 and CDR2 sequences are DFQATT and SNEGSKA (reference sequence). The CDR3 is CSAGQDRSYNEQFF. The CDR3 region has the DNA TGCAGTGCTGGACAGGACCGCTCCTACAATGAGCAGTTCTTC.

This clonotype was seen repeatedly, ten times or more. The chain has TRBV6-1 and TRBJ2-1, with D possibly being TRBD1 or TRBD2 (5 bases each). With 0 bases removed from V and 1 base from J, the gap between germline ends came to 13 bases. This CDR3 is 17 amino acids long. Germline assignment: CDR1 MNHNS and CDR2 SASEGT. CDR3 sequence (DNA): TGTGCCAGCAGTGAAGCAGGTGGGACGTTATCCTACAATGAGCAGTTCTTC. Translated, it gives CASSEAGGTLSYNEQFF.

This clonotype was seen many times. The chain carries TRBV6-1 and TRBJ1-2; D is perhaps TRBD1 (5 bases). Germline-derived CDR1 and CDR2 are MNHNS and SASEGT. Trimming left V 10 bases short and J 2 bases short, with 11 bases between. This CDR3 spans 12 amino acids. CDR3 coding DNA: TGTGCCACGATCCGGGACAACTATGGCTACACCTTC. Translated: CATIRDNYGYTF.

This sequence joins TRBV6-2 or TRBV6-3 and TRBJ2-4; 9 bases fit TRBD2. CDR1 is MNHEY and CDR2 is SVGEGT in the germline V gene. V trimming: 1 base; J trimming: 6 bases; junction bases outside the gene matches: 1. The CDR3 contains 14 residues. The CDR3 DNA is TGTGCCAGCAGTTACTGGCGGGAGGGAAACATTCAGTACTTC. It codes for CASSYWREGNIQYF.

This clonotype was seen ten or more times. The DNA for the CDR3 is TGTGCCAGCAGTTACTCAGGGTTACGGCTAGCCGAGACCCAGTACTTC. This gives the protein CASSYSGLRLAETQYF. V is TRBV6-6 and J is TRBJ2-5; weak D call: TRBD2 (5 bases). Germline values: CDR1 MNHNY, CDR2 SVGAGI (reference sequence). The CDR3 has 16 amino acids. The V and J ends lost 0 bases and 5 bases respectively, with 16 bases between them.

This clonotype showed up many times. In nucleotides, the CDR3 is TGTGCCAGCAGTCCCCGGAGGGGAACGGATTCACCCCTCCACTTT. Its translation is CASSPRRGTDSPLHF. The chain recombines TRBV27 with TRBJ1-6, with a weak D call TRBD1 (5 bases). This CDR3 region has 15 residues. V lost 5 bases and J 8 bases, leaving 16 bases between the germline ends. Germline assignment: CDR1 MNHEY and CDR2 SMNVEV (reference sequence).

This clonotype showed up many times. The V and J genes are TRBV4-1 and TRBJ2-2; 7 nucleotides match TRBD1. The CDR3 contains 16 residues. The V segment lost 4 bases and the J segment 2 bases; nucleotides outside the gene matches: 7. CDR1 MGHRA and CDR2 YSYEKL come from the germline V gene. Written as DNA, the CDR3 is TGCGCCAGCAGCCCCCGAGGGGGCCTAAACACCGGGGAGCTGTTTTTT. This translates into CASSPRGGLNTGELFF.

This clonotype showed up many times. In nucleotides, the CDR3 is TGTGCCAGCAGCTCACCTAGGGTAGCGGGTCCGACTGGGGCCAACGTCCTGACTTTC. This encodes CASSSPRVAGPTGANVLTF. This chain uses TRBV5-6 with TRBJ2-6, with 7 nucleotides matching TRBD2. V was clipped by 3 bases and J by 2 bases; unmatched bases: 14. Germline V gene sequence: CDR1 SGHDT, CDR2 YYEEEE. The CDR3 is made up of 19 amino acids.